This T cell receptor (beta chain) was sequenced in a study of T cell responses to AZD1222 COVID-19 vaccine. The study, taken as a whole, reports: Targeting of unmutated variant regions was reportedly seen in nearly half of spike-specific TCRs. Clonal diversity was possibly underestimated, and the donors were mostly white British, with more females. Researchers report vaccine-associated CD4 TCRs spanning spike, with dominance at 160-218 and 743-854.

Trimming took 1 base from V and 9 from J, leaving 10 bases between them. CDR1 is SSHAT, CDR2 FNYEAQ, per germline (reference sequence). The CDR3 is made up of 13 amino acids. In regard to this clone: Its antigen is not identified.

Profiling relied on immunoSEQ multiplex PCR, and the TCRdb table lists in-frame clones only, not all of them. The sample consists of around 83,000 clones, about 91% of them appearing once. Sequencing used peripheral blood, obtained on day 0 of AZD1222 vaccination. The V gene is TRBV7-7, the J gene TRBJ2-1; maybe TRBD2 (5 bases). The TCR comes from an adult in good health. CDR3 nucleotide sequence: TGTGCCAGCAGCTTAGAGGTAGAGGGTGAGCAGTTCTTC. Translation gives CASSLEVEGEQFF.